The entry below gives a single T cell receptor (beta chain) sequence along with its context. Its antigen remains unidentified. Germline values: CDR1 MDHEN, CDR2 SYDVKM. This CDR3 comprises 15 residues. The V and J ends lost 4 bases and 0 bases, in that order; junction bases with no gene match: 4. TCRdb's copy holds only in-frame clones and misses some; the assay was immunoSEQ multiplex PCR. There are about 9,000 clones in the sample; approximately 84% occur only once, and about 26% lies in the top ten. Time point in this sample: recipient sample about 28 days before transplant, after cytoreduction. The data were taken from a study of T cell clonotyping in hematopoietic cell transplantation. At the level of the study: Cytoreduction preceded collection of pretransplant recipient samples. Study results and limitations: Few recipient clonotypes overlapped donors; over 97% were de novo at given depth.

This receptor was obtained from a woman aged 55-70 years with acute myeloid leukemia. Some clones in this sample may be carry-over from other donors' samples. The sequenced sample was peripheral blood mononuclear cells, obtained before stem cell transplant. The gene calls are TRBV28 and TRBJ2-3, with 7 bases that match TRBD2. CDR3 sequence (DNA): TGTGCCAGCAGTTCGGGGGGAGACAGCACAGATACGCAGTATTTT. Translation: CASSSGGDSTDTQYF.